This T cell receptor (beta chain) was sequenced in a study of shared clonotypes between healthy human individuals. Study-level findings and limits: In this cohort, only blood was sampled, and tissue repertoires likely differ.

Remarks on this clone: Antigen unknown.

Ten immunoSEQ deep assay plates were used by the authors to sequence unsorted PBMC DNA. Measured with immunoSEQ multiplex PCR; TCRdb has only the in-frame clones, and not every one. The sample lists more than 450,000 clones; 79% were seen once. In germline, CDR1 is SGHAT, CDR2 FQNNGV. V was trimmed by 2 bases and J by 3 bases, leaving 10 bases between them. CDR3 size: 14 residues. The rearrangement uses TRBV11-2 and TRBJ1-2; D not certain. The TCR comes from a woman between 35 and 50 years old in good health. Some clones in this sample may be carry-over from other donors' samples. Material for sequencing was PBMCs. CDR3 in amino acids: CASSLSAEYYGYTF. CDR3 DNA sequence: TGTGCCAGCAGCTTATCGGCAGAGTACTATGGCTACACCTTC.